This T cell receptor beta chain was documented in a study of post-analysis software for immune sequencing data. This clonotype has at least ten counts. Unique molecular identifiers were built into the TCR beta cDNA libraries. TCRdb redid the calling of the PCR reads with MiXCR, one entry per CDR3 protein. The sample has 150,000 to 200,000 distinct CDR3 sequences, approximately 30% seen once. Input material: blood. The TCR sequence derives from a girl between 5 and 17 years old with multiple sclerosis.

This chain's CDR3 is CASKDGRLGTQYF. The CDR3 DNA reads as TGTGCCAGCAAGGACGGCCGTTTAGGTACGCAGTATTTT. V gene TRBV28 combines with J gene TRBJ2-3; D is unresolved. Trimming removed 7 bases at V and 8 bases at J, with 16 bases between. The CDR3 runs 13 residues. Germline loops: CDR1 MDHEN, CDR2 SYDVKM.